A single sample is the source of the 29 T cell receptor beta chains below, sequenced in a study of CDR3 diversity in severe acne. MiXCR, run by TCRdb on the PCR reads, gives a single entry per CDR3 protein. Of 79,000 or so distinct CDR3 sequences detected, 45% to 55% appear once; the ten largest clones hold roughly 12%. The sample consisted of blood. Every receptor here comes from a male donor with severe acne vulgaris.

This chain links TRBV5-5 with TRBJ2-5; no clear D. CDR1 SGHKS and CDR2 YYEKEE come from the germline V gene (reference sequence). The ends were cut back, 2 bases at V and 5 bases at J, with 13 bases in the middle. The CDR3 has 14 amino acids. CDR3 loop: CASSLGWRMETQYF. The CDR3 nucleotides read TGTGCCAGCAGCTTAGGGTGGAGAATGGAGACCCAGTACTTC.

Concerning this clonotype itself: One end of the junction fails to match germline, which may point to a read error. The rearrangement links TRBV20-1 to TRBJ1-5; TRBD1 agrees at 8 bases. CDR3 size: 17 residues. Germline assignment: CDR1 DFQATT and CDR2 SNEGSKA (reference sequence). In DNA form, the CDR3 reads TGCAGTGCTAGAGGACTCCTAGACAGGGGACGCAATCGGCCCCAGCATTTT. Residues: CSARGLLDRGRNRPQHF.

This clonotype was seen ten or more times. This chain's CDR3 is CASRKEASGTGELFF. CDR3 DNA sequence: TGTGCCAGCAGGAAAGAGGCTAGCGGCACCGGGGAGCTGTTTTTT. The rearrangement joins TRBV11-2 to TRBJ2-2; 7 nucleotides match TRBD2. Per the germline V gene, CDR1 is SGHAT and CDR2 is FQNNGV. The ends lost 6 bases at V and 4 bases at J; junction bases unmatched: 8. This CDR3 spans 15 amino acids.

This clonotype was seen at least ten times. The chain combines TRBV20-1 with TRBJ1-2; D call uncertain. The length of the CDR3 is 10 residues. The germline gives CDR1 DFQATT, CDR2 SNEGSKA (reference sequence). The V end lost 3 bases, the J end lost 8 bases, and 7 bases lay between the germline ends. CDR3 DNA sequence: TGCAGTGCTAGGGCCTGGGGCTACACCTTC. It is translated as CSARAWGYTF.

Regarding this clonotype: Given a much more abundant clone one base away, this may be a read error. This chain joins TRBV20-1 and TRBJ1-4, with D unresolved. V was cut by 5 bases and J by 10 bases, with 20 bases left in between. This CDR3 comprises 14 residues. Germline V gives CDR1 DFQATT, CDR2 SNEGSKA (reference sequence). CDR3 amino acids: CSAHTPRRIGKLFF. CDR3 DNA: TGCAGTGCTCACACCCCCCGAAGAATAGGAAAACTGTTTTTT.

This chain uses TRBV7-2 with TRBJ2-2, with D hard to call. The CDR3 contains 10 residues. V gave up 3 bases and J gave up 11 bases, with 4 bases separating them. Germline assignment: CDR1 SGHTA and CDR2 FQGNSA. The DNA of the CDR3 is TGTGCCAGCAGCTTGGTTGAGCTGTTTTTT. Translating it yields CASSLVELFF.

The table lists this clonotype with a few counts. J is TRBJ1-1 and V is TRBV6-5; D is unclear. V was clipped by 2 bases and J by 2 bases, with 9 bases between them. In germline, CDR1 is MNHEY, CDR2 SVGAGI. This CDR3 contains 14 residues. The DNA of the CDR3 is TGTGCCAGCAGTTACGGAGGGAGTAACACTGAAGCTTTCTTT. It yields the protein CASSYGGSNTEAFF.

The chain links TRBV7-9 to TRBJ1-1; D possibly corresponds to TRBD1 (6 bases). Germline CDR1 and CDR2: SEHNR and FQNEAQ (reference sequence). Deletions cut 5 bases from V and 4 bases from J, with 14 bases between. The CDR3 runs 14 residues. CDR3: CASSRPDRSTEAFF. DNA for the CDR3: TGTGCCAGCAGCCGACCCGACAGGTCCACTGAAGCTTTCTTT.

This clonotype was counted only a few times. The rearrangement joins TRBV5-4 to TRBJ2-6; D call uncertain. V dropped 5 bases and J dropped 0 bases, with 9 bases sitting between them. From germline, CDR1 is SGHNT and CDR2 YYREEE (reference sequence). The CDR3 sequence is 15 residues long. CDR3 sequence: CASSSWHSGANVLTF. The CDR3 DNA reads TGTGCCAGCAGTTCTTGGCACTCTGGGGCCAACGTCCTGACTTTC.

V gene TRBV7-9 combines with J gene TRBJ1-1; D is unclear. V was shortened by 3 bases and J by 10 bases, with 12 bases between the two germline ends. CDR1 is SEHNR and CDR2 is FQNEAQ in the germline V gene (reference sequence). The CDR3 runs to 12 residues. The CDR3 spells CASSFGQDGAFF. The CDR3 nucleotides read TGTGCCAGCAGCTTCGGTCAAGATGGAGCTTTCTTT. Full variable domain (rest looked up from reference TRBV7-9 and TRBJ1-1): DTGVSQNPRHKITKRGQNVTFRCDPISEHNRLYWYRQTLGQGPEFLTYFQNEAQLEKSRLLSDRFSAERPKGSFSTLEIQRTEQGDSAMYLCASSFGQDGAFFGQGTRLTVV.

V is TRBV20-1 and J is TRBJ1-1, with 7 bases that match TRBD1. The V gene's germline CDR1 is DFQATT and CDR2 SNEGSKA (reference sequence). V gave up 6 bases and J gave up 3 bases; unmatched junction bases: 13. The CDR3 length is 15 residues. The CDR3 region is CSATNRQGLDTEAFF. For the CDR3, the DNA is TGCAGTGCCACCAACCGACAGGGCCTGGACACTGAAGCTTTCTTT.

This clonotype was recorded at least ten times. This sequence joins TRBV7-3 and TRBJ2-1; 7 bases are a match to TRBD1. This CDR3 is built from 15 residues. CDR1 SGHTA and CDR2 FQGTGA come from the germline V gene. V dropped 6 bases and J dropped 0; count of bases not matched to a gene: 5. CDR3 DNA: TGTGCCAGCAGTAAGGACAGGAGCTCCTACAATGAGCAGTTCTTC. This translates into CASSKDRSSYNEQFF. The variable domain in full, completed from reference TRBV7-3 and TRBJ2-1, reads GAGVSQTPSNKVTEKGKYVELRCDPISGHTALYWYRQSLGQGPEFLIYFQGTGAADDSGLPNDRFFAVRPEGSVSTLKIQRTERGDSAVYLCASSKDRSSYNEQFFGPGTRLTVL.

A word on this clonotype: A read error is likely, as this CDR3 ends without the conserved phenylalanine or tryptophan. The V call is TRBV6-2 or TRBV6-3, the J call TRBJ2-1; tentative D call: TRBD1 (6 bases). Germline V gene lookup returns CDR1 MNHEY and CDR2 SVGEGT. With 2 bases removed from V and 7 bases from J, the gap between germline ends came to 6 bases. This CDR3 is built from 12 residues. The CDR3 spells CASSYRGNEQFL. The CDR3 region has the DNA TGTGCCAGCAGTTACAGGGGGAATGAGCAGTTCCTC.

A few counts support this clonotype. The chain recombines TRBV5-6 with TRBJ1-3; D gene ambiguous. Trimming took off 6 bases at V and 0 bases at J, with 19 bases between the two ends. The CDR3 totals 17 residues. The germline V gene has CDR1 SGHDT and CDR2 YYEEEE. As DNA, the CDR3 is TGTGCCAGCACCGGGTTCGAGGGCTTAAGCTCTGGAAACACCATATATTTT. The encoded protein is CASTGFEGLSSGNTIYF. Looking up the rest from reference TRBV5-6 and TRBJ1-3 gives the full variable domain: DAGVTQSPTHLIKTRGQQVTLRCSPKSGHDTVSWYQQALGQGPQFIFQYYEEEERQRGNFPDRFSGHQFPNYSSELNVNALLLGDSALYLCASTGFEGLSSGNTIYFGEGSWLTVV.

This clonotype is categorized as medium-sized. The rearrangement joins TRBV20-1 to TRBJ2-1; 9 bases match TRBD1. V shed 6 bases, J shed 2 bases, and the junction held 5 bases outside the gene matches. Looked up from germline, CDR1 is DFQATT and CDR2 is SNEGSKA (reference sequence). The CDR3 is 14 residues long. The CDR3 sequence is CSAGRQGAYNEQFF. CDR3 nucleotide sequence: TGCAGTGCGGGTAGACAGGGGGCCTACAATGAGCAGTTCTTC.

Comment on this clonotype: Since a much larger clone is just one base distant, this may be a read error. The chain carries TRBV11-2 and TRBJ1-5; D unclear. Per germline, CDR1 SGHAT and CDR2 FQNNGV. Trimming stripped 2 bases from V and 9 bases from J, with 11 bases between. The CDR3 contains 13 residues. The CDR3 DNA reads TGTGCCAGCAGCTTATGGCCCGGTCCGCCCCAGCATTTT. It encodes CASSLWPGPPQHF.

In this sample, this clonotype turned up many times. V gene TRBV20-1 combines with J gene TRBJ1-5; possible D gene TRBD1, 6 bases. The V gene's germline CDR1 is DFQATT and CDR2 SNEGSKA (reference sequence). This CDR3 region has 13 residues. V lost 6 bases and J 7 bases, leaving 16 bases between the germline ends. This CDR3 is CSAQYLQGQPQHF. For the CDR3, the DNA is TGCAGTGCCCAATACTTACAGGGACAGCCCCAGCATTTT.

This clonotype was observed a single time. The chain uses TRBV28 and TRBJ2-5; 10 bases align to TRBD1. V was clipped by 3 bases and J by 7 bases; unmatched bases: 11. Germline V gives CDR1 MDHEN, CDR2 SYDVKM. CDR3 length: 16 amino acids. CDR3 loop: CASSFPGQGFYGTQYF. DNA for the CDR3: TGTGCCAGCAGTTTCCCGGGACAGGGGTTTTATGGGACCCAGTACTTC.

This chain uses TRBV7-6 with TRBJ2-2; D gene ambiguous. The CDR3 is 12 residues long. V dropped 3 bases and J dropped 7 bases, with 6 bases sitting between them. The V gene's germline CDR1 is SGHVS and CDR2 FNYEAQ. CDR3 sequence (DNA): TGTGCCAGCAGCTTGCTGATCGGGGAGCTGTTTTTT. This codes for CASSLLIGELFF.

This clonotype is labeled medium-sized. This rearrangement joins TRBV20-1 to TRBJ2-7; D may correspond to TRBD1 or TRBD2 (5 bases each). The V gene's germline CDR1 is DFQATT and CDR2 SNEGSKA (reference sequence). The CDR3 has 14 residues. Trimming stripped 3 bases from V and 3 bases from J, with 15 bases between. CDR3 coding DNA: TGCAGTGCTAGCGGGGACGCCAAACTCTACGAGCAGTACTTC. It codes for CSASGDAKLYEQYF.

This clonotype was seen more than once but under ten times. The chain is built from TRBV7-8 and TRBJ2-4; TRBD2 aligns across 8 bases. The V gene's germline CDR1 is SGHVS and CDR2 FQNEAQ. The CDR3 is 17 residues long. The ends lost 5 bases at V and 0 bases at J; junction bases unmatched: 9. Written as DNA, the CDR3 is TGTGCCAGCAGCAGCTTTAGCGGGACACTAGCCAAAAACATTCAGTACTTC. Amino acids: CASSSFSGTLAKNIQYF.

Comment on this clonotype: This may arise from a read error, as a much more abundant clone is one base away. This chain uses TRBV2 with TRBJ2-3; 11 nucleotides line up with TRBD2. This CDR3 comprises 14 residues. From germline, CDR1 is SNHLY and CDR2 FYNNEI. CDR3 region: CASKLAGGTDAQYF. CDR3 DNA: TGTGCCAGCAAGCTAGCGGGGGGCACAGATGCGCAGTATTTT.

This clonotype was seen a handful of times. The chain carries TRBV6-5 and TRBJ2-3; the match to TRBD1 covers 10 bases. Unmatched junction bases numbered 8, after V lost 0 bases and J lost 2 bases. The CDR3 has 18 residues. Germline V gene sequence: CDR1 MNHEY, CDR2 SVGAGI. The CDR3 coding sequence is TGTGCCAGCAGTTACTCGATTCCGGGACAGGGGTTCACAGATACGCAGTATTTT. Protein product: CASSYSIPGQGFTDTQYF.

The J gene is TRBJ1-5, the V gene TRBV25-1; no definite D call. The CDR3 has 14 amino acids. Trimming took 5 bases from V and 7 from J, leaving 15 bases between them. Germline V gene sequence: CDR1 MGHDK, CDR2 SYGVNS. CDR3 amino acids: CASSLTVIHQPQHF. The CDR3 nucleotides are TGTGCCAGCAGTTTAACGGTGATCCACCAGCCCCAGCATTTT.

The CDR3 region has the DNA TGTGCCAGCAGTGAAAGGGGGGCGCGTTACGAGCAGTACTTC. It translates to CASSERGARYEQYF. This sequence joins TRBV2 and TRBJ2-7; TRBD1 or TRBD2 may be the D gene (6 bases each). The germline CDR1 and CDR2 sequences are SNHLY and FYNNEI. This CDR3 region has 14 residues. Between the trimmed V and J ends, which lost 2 bases and 4 bases, there was a span of 12 bases.

This clonotype showed up many times. The J gene is TRBJ2-5, the V gene TRBV15; unclear D gene. The germline V gene encodes CDR1 LNHNV and CDR2 YYDKDF (reference sequence). This CDR3 contains 12 residues. The V gene lost 0 bases and the J gene lost 7 bases, with 6 bases spanning the gap. In nucleotides, the CDR3 is TGTGCCACCAGCAGAGATTCCGGGACCCAGTACTTC. Protein sequence: CATSRDSGTQYF. The full variable domain, completed using reference TRBV15 and TRBJ2-5, is DAMVIQNPRYQVTQFGKPVTLSCSQTLNHNVMYWYQQKSSQAPKLLFHYYDKDFNNEADTPDNFQSRRPNTSFCFLDIRSPGLGDTAMYLCATSRDSGTQYFGPGTRLLVL.

The V call is TRBV7-2, the J call TRBJ1-2, with TRBD1 identical over 7 bases. This CDR3 contains 12 residues. With V trimmed by 10 bases and J by 2 bases, 4 bases remained unmatched. CDR1 and CDR2 (germline): SGHTA, FQGNSA. CDR3 sequence: CATRTGNYGYTF. The CDR3 DNA reads TGTGCCACCAGGACAGGAAACTATGGCTACACCTTC.

This clonotype was seen many times. V and J are TRBV7-2 and TRBJ1-2; D not resolved. Trimming took off 1 base at V and 4 bases at J, with 10 bases between the two ends. The germline V gene has CDR1 SGHTA and CDR2 FQGNSA. The CDR3 covers 14 residues. CDR3 sequence reads: CASSLGREAYGYTF. CDR3 DNA sequence: TGTGCCAGCAGCTTAGGCCGGGAGGCCTATGGCTACACCTTC.

As concerns this clonotype: This could be a read error, since a much larger clone is one nucleotide away. The gene calls are TRBV12-3 or TRBV12-4 and TRBJ2-7, with a weak D call TRBD1 (6 bases). Trimming took 2 bases from V and 4 from J, leaving 9 bases between them. The CDR3 extends over 13 amino acids. The CDR3 sequence: CASSLFQGYEQYF. DNA of the CDR3: TGTGCCAGCAGTTTATTTCAGGGGTACGAGCAGTACTTC.